This entry describes one T cell receptor beta chain. Its specificity is not known. Other DNA sequences in the sample encode the same CDR3. The method was immunoSEQ multiplex PCR; TCRdb's version includes in-frame clones alone and lacks a portion of them. The sample shows about 2.2 million clones, over 85% of them seen only once. This entry belongs to a study of shared clonotypes between healthy human individuals. Terminally differentiated effector memory CD45RA+ cells were excluded by CCR7 positive selection of CD45RO-negative cells. The study's findings and limits: For naive CD4 cells, 4% to 6% of clonotypes were shared across a few donors.

CDR3 length: 14 amino acids. Per the germline V gene, CDR1 is SGDLS and CDR2 is YYNGEE. Trimming stripped 0 bases from V and 0 bases from J, with 7 bases between. Material for sequencing was naive CD8+ T cells from PBMCs. The TCR sequence derives from a man aged 18 to 29 in good health. Some clones in this sample may be carry-over from other donors' samples. The chain joins TRBV9 to TRBJ2-7, with unresolved D. The CDR3 sequence: CASSVGRASYEQYF. For the CDR3, the DNA is TGTGCCAGCAGCGTAGGTCGGGCCTCCTACGAGCAGTACTTC.